These T cell receptor beta chains were read from a single sample in a study of cytomegalovirus exposure and HLA in healthy donors. Using immunoSEQ multiplex PCR, the repertoire was profiled, and TCRdb retains in-frame clones only, with some absent. The sample gives under 95,000 clones, around 80% of which show up once; about 1.1% is in the top ten. Sequences were obtained from PBMCs. These receptors were taken from a male donor in good health and CMV-seronegative. CDR3s leave out the opening cysteine and the closing phenylalanine or tryptophan.

j_call | v_call | cdr3_aa
TRBJ1-4 | TRBV30 | AWSADQVYNEKLF
TRBJ2-7 | TRBV15 | ATSSPNRVENSYEQY
TRBJ1-2 | TRBV6-1 | ASSGAGGYT
TRBJ1-1 | TRBV18 | ASSPGQNTEAF
TRBJ1-1 | TRBV9 | ASSVDRDTEAF
TRBJ2-1 | TRBV6-1 | ASRVTSGIYNEQF
TRBJ2-2 | TRBV2 | ASSEEGAMRTGELF
TRBJ1-3 | TRBV7-2 | ASSLDGTGGRNTIY
TRBJ2-3 | TRBV19 | ASSVTGYISTDTQY
TRBJ2-2 | TRBV7-6 | ASSLISGGNTGELF
TRBJ1-2 | TRBV18 | ASSALLSVKDYGYT
TRBJ2-7 | TRBV5-6 | ASSSRIGTFYEQY
TRBJ2-1 | TRBV6-1 | ASSWDGTHNEQF
TRBJ2-1 | TRBV5-1 | ASSFGLKAISNEQF
TRBJ2-6 | TRBV5-1 | ASSSKLVNGANVLT
TRBJ2-7 | TRBV7-9 | SSSFAYYEQY
TRBJ1-5 | TRBV19 | ASSIVGGGNQPQH
TRBJ1-5 | TRBV4-2 | ASSQNRGGTGRYSNQPQH
TRBJ2-5 | TRBV27 | ASSLSRSQETQY
TRBJ1-2 | TRBV27 | ASSFGGYNYGYT
TRBJ2-1 | TRBV5-4 | ASSLGTGSGSYNEQF
TRBJ2-7 | TRBV4-1 | ASSAGGTAGYEQY
TRBJ2-3 | TRBV5-1 | ASSSGTSGVTDTQY
TRBJ1-1 | TRBV7-8 | ASSTQGFSNTEAF
TRBJ2-1 | TRBV9 | ASSDLAGGYNEQF
TRBJ2-5 | TRBV6-1 | ASSGQTSGETQY
TRBJ1-4 | TRBV7-8 | ASSSVNQGEKLF
TRBJ1-1 | TRBV18 | ASSEDMNTEAF
TRBJ2-5 | TRBV19 | ASSIAGYETQY
TRBJ2-5 | TRBV4-1 | ASSPQWIGHQETQY
TRBJ1-1 | TRBV6-5 | ASRPDRGTEAF
TRBJ2-3 | TRBV7-2 | ASSLSSTDTQY
TRBJ2-1 | TRBV4-1 | ASSQLSLAAKQF
TRBJ2-1 | TRBV21-1 | ASSKRGPRDSPCYNEQF
TRBJ2-7 | TRBV7-9 | ASSLSERYEQY
TRBJ1-1 | TRBV4-2 | ASSQVGDNEAF
TRBJ1-1 | TRBV6-1 | ASSDFSAF
TRBJ1-3 | TRBV6-1 | ASRAGTSGDTIY
TRBJ2-3 | TRBV5-1 | ASSLRTSGITDTQY
TRBJ1-4 | TRBV5-4 | ASSPGQFATNEKLF
TRBJ1-3 | TRBV19 | ASSTPGNTIY
TRBJ1-1 | TRBV10-1 | ATQQNMNTEAF
TRBJ2-1 | TRBV5-6 | ASSADRNEQF
TRBJ2-7 | TRBV19 | ASSPGQGTYEQY
TRBJ1-2 | TRBV9 | ASSDDRGRGGYT
TRBJ2-3 | TRBV29-1 | STSGRAGADTQY
TRBJ2-1 | TRBV2 | ASRRDFPSSYNEQF
TRBJ2-7 | TRBV6-1 | ASSEGQGFTYEQH
TRBJ1-1 | TRBV4-3 | ASRPTLQGGEAF
TRBJ2-7 | TRBV5-1 | ASSLFPGRATGNYYEQY
TRBJ2-3 | TRBV27 | ASSLQDTQY
TRBJ2-1 | TRBV9 | ASSLWDSNNEQF
TRBJ2-7 | TRBV7-3 | ASSARPGQGAGEQY